Following are 15 T cell receptor beta chains from one sample sequenced in a study of T cell responses to AZD1222 COVID-19 vaccine (dated by TCRdb to the early 2020s). In the paper's terms, the time point label means: baseline before first vaccination. Receptor libraries were prepared by the immunoSEQ multiplex PCR assay. TCRdb limited this immuneACCESS table to in-frame rearrangements with V and J called. A share of clones is missing; checked studies link under half to unresolved V genes, and the rest is unexplained. This sample has about 200,000 clones in its table, and 80% to 90% of those were observed once. The ten biggest clones cover approximately 7.7% of the sample. This specimen was peripheral blood, taken on day 0 of AZD1222 vaccination. The receptors were gathered from an adult in good health.

CDR3 amino acids: CASLLRGSTDTQYF. The CDR3 region has the DNA TGTGCCAGCCTCCTACGGGGGTCCACAGATACGCAGTATTTT. The chain carries TRBV18 and TRBJ2-3; D perhaps matches TRBD2 (6 bases). Germline V lookup: CDR1 KGHSH, CDR2 LQKENI. CDR3 size: 14 residues. Trimming left V 8 bases short and J 2 bases short, with 14 bases between.

This clone was detected a few times. The genes are TRBV7-9 and TRBJ1-4, with no clear D. Trimming pared 5 bases from V and 12 bases from J, leaving 16 bases between. In germline, CDR1 is SEHNR, CDR2 FQNEAQ (reference sequence). This CDR3 is 13 amino acids long. Written as DNA, the CDR3 is TGTGCCAGCAGCGAACAGACTCGGGCGGAACTGTTTTTT. This codes for CASSEQTRAELFF.

The chain is built from TRBV2 and TRBJ2-7, with no clear D. CDR3 length: 13 residues. Between the trimmed V and J ends, which lost 2 bases and 0 bases, there was a span of 5 bases. Per the germline V gene, CDR1 is SNHLY and CDR2 is FYNNEI. The DNA for the CDR3 is TGTGCCAGCAGTGAACGGAGCTCCTACGAGCAGTACTTC. Translated, it gives CASSERSSYEQYF.

The J gene is TRBJ2-1, the V gene TRBV2; 8 bases align to TRBD1. Germline lookup yields CDR1 SNHLY and CDR2 FYNNEI. The CDR3 runs 13 residues. With 7 bases clipped from V and 5 bases from J, the junction kept 4 bases outside the gene matches. CDR3 coding DNA: TGTGCCAGCACAGGGGGCGCGAACAATGAGCAGTTCTTC. Its translation is CASTGGANNEQFF.

The chain carries TRBV20-1 and TRBJ1-1; D ambiguous. The CDR3 is 10 amino acids. Trimming stripped 2 bases from V and 6 bases from J, with 4 bases between. Germline V gene data show CDR1 as DFQATT and CDR2 as SNEGSKA (reference sequence). This CDR3 reads CSARNAEAFF. CDR3 nucleotides: TGCAGTGCTAGAAACGCTGAAGCTTTCTTT.

This chain connects TRBV7-2 to TRBJ1-1, with TRBD1 as a possible D gene (6 bases). The V and J ends lost 4 bases and 10 bases respectively, with 10 bases between them. CDR1 and CDR2 (germline): SGHTA, FQGNSA. The CDR3 spans 11 residues. CDR3 in amino acids: CASSSIRGAFF. The CDR3 DNA follows: TGTGCCAGCAGCTCCATCAGGGGAGCTTTCTTT.

In DNA form, the CDR3 reads TGTGCCAGCAAGGAACTAGCGGGGGGGCGGAATGAGCAGTTCTTC. Residues: CASKELAGGRNEQFF. The V gene is TRBV2, the J gene TRBJ2-1; TRBD2 aligns across 13 bases. The length of the CDR3 is 15 residues. The ends lost 7 bases at V and 7 bases at J; junction bases unmatched: 7. Germline CDR1 SNHLY, CDR2 FYNNEI.

The chain couples TRBV5-1 to TRBJ1-1; 10 bases fit TRBD1. Unmatched junction bases numbered 6, after V lost 5 bases and J lost 5 bases. CDR3 size: 14 residues. Germline V gene data show CDR1 as SGHRS and CDR2 as YFSETQ. The DNA of the CDR3 is TGCGCCAGCAGACCCCGACAGGGGGCAACTGAAGCTTTCTTT. This translates into CASRPRQGATEAFF.

This chain uses TRBV28 with TRBJ1-6; no reliable D call. The germline CDR1 and CDR2 sequences are MDHEN and SYDVKM. The V end lost 5 bases, the J end lost 14 bases, and 13 bases lay between the germline ends. CDR3 size: 12 residues. This chain's CDR3 is CASSVLRLSLHF. The CDR3 DNA follows: TGTGCCAGCAGTGTGCTCAGGCTATCCCTCCACTTT. Based on the CDR3 plus reference TRBV28 and TRBJ1-6, the full variable domain is DVKVTQSSRYLVKRTGEKVFLECVQDMDHENMFWYRQDPGLGLRLIYFSYDVKMKEKGDIPEGYSVSREKKERFSLILESASTNQTSMYLCASSVLRLSLHFGNGTRLTVT.

This clone has more than one count but fewer than ten. The V and J genes are TRBV11-2 and TRBJ2-7, with D possibly being TRBD1 or TRBD2 (5 bases each). The CDR3 covers 15 residues. Germline V gene lookup returns CDR1 SGHAT and CDR2 FQNNGV. The germline V and J ends were trimmed by 4 bases and 4 bases, with 17 bases remaining between them. The CDR3 bases are TGTGCCAGCAGCTATGAGGGCAGGGCCGTTTACGAGCAGTACTTC. It codes for CASSYEGRAVYEQYF.

This chain joins TRBV27 and TRBJ1-2, with D maybe TRBD1 (5 bases). Germline loops: CDR1 MNHEY, CDR2 SMNVEV (reference sequence). There are 14 residues in the CDR3. The V end was cut by 5 bases, the J end by 3 bases, with 13 bases between. As DNA, the CDR3 is TGTGCCAGCAGTCCCCGACAGAACTACTATGGCTACACCTTC. Translation gives CASSPRQNYYGYTF.

The chain recombines TRBV7-7 with TRBJ1-3, with D possibly TRBD1 on 5 matching bases. Trimming removed 3 bases at V and 2 bases at J, with 11 bases between. Germline CDR1 SSHAT, CDR2 FNYEAQ (reference sequence). This CDR3 has 15 residues. The CDR3 nucleotides read TGTGCCAGCAGCTTGGGGCAGGGACCTGGAAACACCATATATTTT. Translating it yields CASSLGQGPGNTIYF.

This chain joins TRBV4-1 and TRBJ1-6, with TRBD1 identical over 10 bases. Per germline, CDR1 MGHRA and CDR2 YSYEKL. The CDR3 is made up of 17 amino acids. Trimming took 3 bases from V and 11 from J; bases not matched to a gene: 13. CDR3 sequence (DNA): TGCGCCAGCAGCCACGTCACCACCGGGACAGGGGTTGCACCCCTCCACTTT. It translates to CASSHVTTGTGVAPLHF.

With regard to this clone: Other DNA sequences in this sample translate to the same CDR3. The CDR3 nucleotides read TGCAGTGCAACCCGAGGTGAAGCTTTCTTT. This sequence encodes CSATRGEAFF. This rearrangement joins TRBV20-1 to TRBJ1-1; D is ambiguous. This CDR3 is 10 amino acids long. Germline V lookup: CDR1 DFQATT, CDR2 SNEGSKA (reference sequence). V lost 6 bases, J lost 7 bases, and 9 bases lay in between.

V gene TRBV9 combines with J gene TRBJ1-2; TRBD1 matches 7 bases. The CDR3 consists of 14 residues. V dropped 6 bases and J dropped 3; count of bases not matched to a gene: 8. Looked up from germline, CDR1 is SGDLS and CDR2 is YYNGEE. In nucleotides, the CDR3 is TGTGCCAGCAACCCCCGGGACAGCGACTATGGCTACACCTTC. Translating it yields CASNPRDSDYGYTF. The full variable domain, rest sourced from reference TRBV9 and TRBJ1-2, is DSGVTQTPKHLITATGQRVTLRCSPRSGDLSVYWYQQSLDQGLQFLIQYYNGEERAKGNILERFSAQQFPDLHSELNLSSLELGDSALYFCASNPRDSDYGYTFGSGTRLTVV.